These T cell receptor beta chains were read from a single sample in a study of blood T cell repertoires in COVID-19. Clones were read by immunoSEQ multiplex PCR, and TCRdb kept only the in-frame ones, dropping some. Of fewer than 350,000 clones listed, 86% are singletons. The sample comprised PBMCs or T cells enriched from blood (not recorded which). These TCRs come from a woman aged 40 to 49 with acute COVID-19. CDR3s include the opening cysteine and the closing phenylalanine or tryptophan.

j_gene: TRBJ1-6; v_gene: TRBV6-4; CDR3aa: CASSDSGQGSPLHF
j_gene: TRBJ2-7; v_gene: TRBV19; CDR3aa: CASSSVSAGQGGLYEQYF
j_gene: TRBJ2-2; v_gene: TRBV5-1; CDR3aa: CASSSRGIDQAGELFF
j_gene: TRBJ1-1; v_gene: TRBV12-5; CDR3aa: CASGQGGAVTEAFF
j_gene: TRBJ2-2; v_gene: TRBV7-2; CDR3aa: CASRRGGRTGELFF
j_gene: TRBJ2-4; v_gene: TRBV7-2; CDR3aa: CASSLATGAVTKNIQYF
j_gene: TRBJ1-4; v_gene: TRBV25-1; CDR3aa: CASSEDRGNEKLFF
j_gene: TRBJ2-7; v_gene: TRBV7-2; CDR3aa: CASSLVAGGGDAYEQYF
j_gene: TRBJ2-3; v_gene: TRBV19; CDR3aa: CASSRDWGTDTQYF
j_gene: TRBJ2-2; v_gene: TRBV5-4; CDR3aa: CASSTGQSGVAGELFF
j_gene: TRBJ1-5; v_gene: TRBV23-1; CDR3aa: CASSHSRSLSNQPQHF
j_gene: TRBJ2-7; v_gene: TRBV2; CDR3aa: CASSYDRVSYEQYF
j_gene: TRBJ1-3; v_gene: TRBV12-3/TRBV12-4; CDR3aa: CASSLGRGGTIYF
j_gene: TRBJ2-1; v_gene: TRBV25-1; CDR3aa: CASSFTSGGDNEQFF
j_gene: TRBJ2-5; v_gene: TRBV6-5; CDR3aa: CASSYSSRGETQYF
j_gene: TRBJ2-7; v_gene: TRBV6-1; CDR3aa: CASSEFRGDHEQYF
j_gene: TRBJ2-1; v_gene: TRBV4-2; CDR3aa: CASSQDGSSYNEQFF
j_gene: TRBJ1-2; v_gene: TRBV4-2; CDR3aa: CASRGQGLRGYTF
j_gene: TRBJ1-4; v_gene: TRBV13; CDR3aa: CASSFGQGWGLNEKLFF
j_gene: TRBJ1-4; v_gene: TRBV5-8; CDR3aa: CASSFPGQGNEKLFF
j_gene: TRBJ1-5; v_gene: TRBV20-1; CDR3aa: CSLGPQHF
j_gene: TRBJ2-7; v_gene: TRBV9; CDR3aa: CASSFRGSGGIYEQYF
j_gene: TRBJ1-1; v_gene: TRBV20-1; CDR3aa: CSAVRDSAFF
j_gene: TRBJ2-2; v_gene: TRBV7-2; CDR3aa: CASSSRGQGVAGELFF
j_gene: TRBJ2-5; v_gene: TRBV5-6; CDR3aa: CASSWLKQVYKIETQYF
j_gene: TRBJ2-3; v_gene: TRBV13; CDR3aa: CASSQNDRADTQYF
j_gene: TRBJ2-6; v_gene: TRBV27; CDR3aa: CASGYRGSGANVLTF
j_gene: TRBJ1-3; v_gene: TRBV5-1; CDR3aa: CASSLANGPGNTIYF